Following are 10 T cell receptor beta chains from one sample sequenced in a study of technical replicates of blood from a handful of donors. Produced via immunoSEQ multiplex PCR; TCRdb's table is partial and in-frame only. The table shows 50,000 to 70,000 clones, with less than 90% occurring only once. Material: PBMCs. The receptors come from a human donor in good health. Some clones in this sample may be carry-over from other donors' samples.

This chain uses TRBV4-2 with TRBJ2-7; 14 bases fit TRBD2. J was trimmed by 4 bases and V by 3 bases; bases with no gene match: 5. From germline, CDR1 is LGHNA and CDR2 YNFKEQ. This CDR3 is 16 amino acids long. The CDR3 here is CASSHDRLAGGYEQYF. The CDR3 nucleotides are TGTGCCAGCAGCCATGACCGACTAGCGGGAGGGTACGAGCAGTACTTC.

The chain joins TRBV6-5 to TRBJ2-1, with 13 bases fitting TRBD2. This CDR3 region has 15 residues. V gave up 4 bases and J gave up 8 bases; unmatched junction bases: 5. Germline-derived CDR1 and CDR2 are MNHEY and SVGAGI. In DNA, the CDR3 is TGTGCCAGCAGTTTCACTAGCGGGGGGGCCCATGAGCAGTTCTTC. It translates to CASSFTSGGAHEQFF.

V gene TRBV27 combines with J gene TRBJ2-7, with TRBD1 matching over 12 bases. V was pared by 6 bases and J by 5 bases, with 11 bases of the junction left unmatched. The CDR3 consists of 16 residues. CDR1 is MNHEY, CDR2 SMNVEV, per germline (reference sequence). The CDR3 coding sequence is TGTGCCAGCAGGGACCCGGGACAGGGGGCCGGGAACGAGCAGTACTTC. This sequence encodes CASRDPGQGAGNEQYF.

The J gene is TRBJ2-6, the V gene TRBV5-4; D may be TRBD2 (6 bases). The CDR3 is 15 residues long. Deletions cut 0 bases from V and 3 bases from J, with 7 bases between. Germline CDR1 and CDR2: SGHNT and YYREEE (reference sequence). The CDR3 here is CASSLGDFGANVLTF. CDR3 bases: TGTGCCAGCAGCTTGGGGGACTTTGGGGCCAACGTCCTGACTTTC.

This chain joins TRBV19 and TRBJ1-5; no clear D gene. Germline V gene lookup returns CDR1 LNHDA and CDR2 SQIVND (reference sequence). V lost 7 bases, J lost 7 bases, and 26 bases lay in between. CDR3 size: 17 residues. This CDR3 reads CASTPPGRGILRQPQHF. In nucleotides, the CDR3 is TGTGCCAGTACCCCCCCGGGTCGAGGGATTTTGAGGCAGCCCCAGCATTTT.

This clone was recorded once. The V call is TRBV6-5, the J call TRBJ2-3; D possibly corresponds to TRBD2 (6 bases). Germline assignment: CDR1 MNHEY and CDR2 SVGAGI. V lost 0 bases, J lost 6 bases, and 13 bases lay in between. This CDR3 region has 15 residues. DNA for the CDR3: TGTGCCAGCAGTTACTCGCGGGGATTCACGGATACGCAGTATTTT. It is translated as CASSYSRGFTDTQYF.

CDR3: CSARVARTQYF. In DNA, the CDR3 is TGCAGTGCTAGAGTAGCCAGGACCCAGTACTTC. V and J are TRBV20-1 and TRBJ2-5; D is uncertain. There are 11 residues in the CDR3. With 1 base removed from V and 7 bases from J, the gap between germline ends came to 7 bases. The germline V gene has CDR1 DFQATT and CDR2 SNEGSKA (reference sequence).

Notes on this clone: A much larger clonotype is one base distant, so this may be a read error. The chain carries TRBV6-5 and TRBJ2-7, with a weak D call TRBD1 (6 bases). Germline V lookup: CDR1 MNHEY, CDR2 SVGAGI. The CDR3 loop spans 15 amino acids. V was cut by 5 bases and J by 2 bases, with 16 bases left in between. CDR3: CASSPGTRGTYEQYF. CDR3 DNA sequence: TGTGCCAGCAGTCCCGGGACAAGGGGGACCTACGAGCAGTACTTC.

This chain joins TRBV6-5 and TRBJ1-1, with D possibly TRBD1 on 5 matching bases. Trimming pared 6 bases from V and 5 bases from J, leaving 16 bases between. The CDR3 runs to 14 residues. CDR1 is MNHEY, CDR2 SVGAGI, per germline. Here the CDR3 DNA reads TGTGCCAGCAGCAACCAGGGTCTGGGGACTGAAGCTTTCTTT. It is translated as CASSNQGLGTEAFF.

The chain employs TRBV21-1 and TRBJ1-5; the table calls TRBD1, which could not be checked here. TRBV21-1 is a pseudogene. The CDR3 is made up of 12 amino acids. CDR3 residues: CASTTADQPQHF. As DNA, the CDR3 is TGTGCCAGCACGACAGCAGATCAGCCCCAGCATTTT.